These 15 T cell receptor beta chains were all obtained from the same sample, sequenced in a study of spatial heterogeneity in lung cancer. Study-wide results and caveats: The study found that expanded intratumoral alpha and beta TCR counts tracked tumor mutation counts.

TCRdb re-derived calls from the 5' RACE reads in MiXCR, one entry per CDR3 protein. The sample holds around 4,000 distinct CDR3 sequences, roughly 9.9% seen once. Time point in this sample: sample taken at primary tumor resection. For these TCRs, the target antigens are not known. Sample: lung tumor tissue, taken at surgery. The receptors derive from a male donor with early-stage non-small cell lung cancer.

By share, this clonotype counts as medium-sized. Because this beta chain is a stray read in a library intended to capture alpha chains, its abundance should not be given much weight. The chain couples TRBV20-1 to TRBJ2-7; 15 nucleotides align to TRBD2. The CDR3 has 20 residues. CDR1 and CDR2 from the germline V gene are DFQATT and SNEGSKA (reference sequence). The J segment lost 3 bases and the V segment lost 0 bases, leaving 15 bases of the junction unmatched. CDR3 amino acids: CSARDEGLAGGSLWLYEQYF. CDR3 bases: TGCAGTGCTAGAGATGAAGGACTAGCGGGAGGGAGCCTTTGGCTCTACGAGCAGTACTTC.

By sample fraction, this clonotype is medium-sized. This beta chain is a stray sequence in a library constructed for alpha chains; its clone size is not meaningful. The rearrangement uses TRBV27 and TRBJ2-1, with 8 bases fitting TRBD1. V was pared by 5 bases and J by 9 bases, with 12 bases of the junction left unmatched. Germline V gene data show CDR1 as MNHEY and CDR2 as SMNVEV (reference sequence). This CDR3 is 15 amino acids long. This CDR3 reads CASSPPGQVTGEQFF. In DNA form, the CDR3 reads TGTGCCAGCAGTCCACCGGGACAGGTTACGGGTGAGCAGTTCTTC.

In its sample, this clonotype is medium-sized. This beta chain represents an off-target read in a library built for alpha chains; its size is of limited meaning. The chain joins TRBV7-2 to TRBJ2-6, with D unresolved. V was shortened by 4 bases and J by 2 bases, with 12 bases between the two germline ends. The CDR3 loop spans 16 amino acids. The V gene's germline CDR1 is SGHTA and CDR2 FQGNSA. In DNA, the CDR3 is TGTGCCAGCAGCTCCGGGCCGGTCCCTGGGGCCAACGTCCTGACTTTC. It yields the protein CASSSGPVPGANVLTF.

Judged by abundance, this clonotype is medium-sized. Being off target in a library aimed at alpha chains, this beta chain has a size of little meaning. The V gene is TRBV5-4, the J gene TRBJ2-1; D is possibly TRBD2 (6 bases). Trimming stripped 4 bases from V and 5 bases from J, with 10 bases between. Germline V gene data show CDR1 as SGHNT and CDR2 as YYREEE (reference sequence). CDR3 size: 13 residues. CDR3: CASSQWGDNEQFF. CDR3 DNA: TGTGCCAGCAGCCAGTGGGGGGACAATGAGCAGTTCTTC.

This clonotype is medium-sized (0.01 to 0.1%) by share. This beta chain is an off-target read within a library intended for alpha chains, so its frequency means little. This rearrangement joins TRBV28 to TRBJ2-1; no firm D call. Germline-derived CDR1 and CDR2 are MDHEN and SYDVKM. This CDR3 comprises 11 residues. V lost 5 bases and J lost 5, with 4 bases in between. The DNA of the CDR3 is TGTGCCAGCAGTCTAAACAATGAGCAGTTCTTC. Translating gives CASSLNNEQFF. The whole variable domain, filled in from reference TRBV28 and TRBJ2-1, reads DVKVTQSSRYLVKRTGEKVFLECVQDMDHENMFWYRQDPGLGLRLIYFSYDVKMKEKGDIPEGYSVSREKKERFSLILESASTNQTSMYLCASSLNNEQFFGPGTRLTVL.

This clonotype was recorded at least ten times. This beta chain is off target for a library built for alpha chains, so its abundance means little. The genes are TRBV6-1 and TRBJ2-1; possibly TRBD1 for D (5 bases). The CDR3 is 14 residues long. Germline CDR1 is MNHNS and CDR2 is SASEGT. Between the trimmed V and J ends, which lost 7 bases and 0 bases, there was a span of 10 bases. CDR3: CASKLDSSYNEQFF. The CDR3 DNA is TGTGCCAGCAAGCTTGACAGCTCCTACAATGAGCAGTTCTTC.

By share, this clonotype counts as medium-sized. Found in a library prepared for alpha chains, this beta chain is an off-target read, and its abundance has little meaning. The chain carries TRBV20-1 and TRBJ1-5; 7 nucleotides align to TRBD1. V was pared by 6 bases and J by 0 bases, with 5 bases of the junction left unmatched. Germline V gene lookup returns CDR1 DFQATT and CDR2 SNEGSKA (reference sequence). This CDR3 comprises 14 residues. CDR3 residues: CSARGPYSNQPQHF. Written as DNA, the CDR3 is TGCAGTGCAAGGGGGCCTTATAGCAATCAGCCCCAGCATTTT.

There are many counts of this clonotype. Since it is a stray read in a library aimed at alpha chains, this beta chain has a size that is not meaningful. This chain links TRBV6-5 with TRBJ1-6; D remains ambiguous. Germline V lookup: CDR1 MNHEY, CDR2 SVGAGI. The CDR3 sequence is 16 residues long. V lost 4 bases to trimming and J lost 9 bases, with 19 bases between them. CDR3 nucleotides: TGTGCCAGCAGTTCCGTGGCCCCACCCGTCGGTTCACCCCTCCACTTT. Its translation is CASSSVAPPVGSPLHF.

Comments on this clonotype: Found in a library prepared for alpha chains, this beta chain is an off-target read, and its abundance has little meaning. The CDR3 DNA reads as TGTGCCAGCAGTTTCCACCTATCTAGCGGGGAGTCCTACGAGCAGTACTTC. Protein product: CASSFHLSSGESYEQYF. V is TRBV28 and J is TRBJ2-7; 9 bases agree with TRBD2. Trimming took 3 bases from V and 1 from J; bases not matched to a gene: 10. The CDR3 spans 17 residues. Germline V gene sequence: CDR1 MDHEN, CDR2 SYDVKM.

This clonotype ranks as medium-sized (0.01 to 0.1%). As an off-target read in a library built for alpha chains, this beta chain has a frequency of little significance. The chain uses TRBV29-1 and TRBJ2-5; TRBD2 agrees at 9 bases. In germline, CDR1 is SQVTM, CDR2 ANQGSEA. The trim removed 4 bases at V and 1 base at J, leaving 10 bases unmatched. This CDR3 is built from 16 residues. The CDR3 bases are TGCAGCGTTGTTGAGGAGACTAGCGGTACCCAAGAGACCCAGTACTTC. As protein: CSVVEETSGTQETQYF.

Concerning this clonotype itself: This may arise from a read error, as a much more abundant clone is one base away. Because the library targeted alpha chains, this beta chain is an off-target read whose size means little. The V gene is TRBV9, the J gene TRBJ1-5; 7 bases fit TRBD1. Germline V gene lookup returns CDR1 SGDLS and CDR2 YYNGEE. The CDR3 consists of 14 residues. CDR3 region: CANSVGTDNQPQHF. CDR3 in DNA: TGTGCCAACAGCGTAGGGACAGATAATCAGCCCCAGCATTTT.

This clonotype is labeled as medium-sized (0.01 to 0.1%). Within a library made for alpha chains, this beta chain is off target, and its count is uninformative. The V and J genes are TRBV6-2 or TRBV6-3 and TRBJ1-5; 11 bases fit TRBD1. The CDR3 spans 18 residues. Trimming removed 5 bases from V and 2 bases from J; junction bases left unmatched: 11. Germline CDR1 MNHEY, CDR2 SVGEGT. The CDR3 spells CASSNKDRGRVGNQPQHF. For the CDR3, the DNA is TGTGCCAGCAGTAACAAGGACAGGGGGCGAGTGGGCAATCAGCCCCAGCATTTT.

This clonotype appeared a few times. This beta chain is off target for a library built for alpha chains, so its abundance means little. The rearrangement joins TRBV6-2 or TRBV6-3 to TRBJ2-5; TRBD2 agrees at 7 bases. Germline-derived CDR1 and CDR2 are MNHEY and SVGEGT. The length of the CDR3 is 15 residues. J gave up 0 bases and V 3 bases, and 4 bases lay outside the gene matches. The CDR3 region is CASSYLAENQETQYF. CDR3 bases: TGTGCCAGCAGTTATCTAGCGGAGAACCAAGAGACCCAGTACTTC.

Only a few counts were recorded for this clonotype. This beta chain is a stray read from a library made for alpha chains; its abundance is not meaningful. The gene calls are TRBV10-3 and TRBJ2-5; D possibly corresponds to TRBD2 (6 bases). There are 15 residues in the CDR3. The germline V and J ends were trimmed by 3 bases and 0 bases, with 11 bases remaining between them. Per germline, CDR1 ENHRY and CDR2 SYGVKD. The DNA of the CDR3 is TGTGCCATCAGTGATGGGGCGGGGAACCAAGAGACCCAGTACTTC. Its protein is CAISDGAGNQETQYF.

This clonotype is classed as medium-sized. This beta chain came through as a stray read in a library set up for alpha chains, and its size says little. The J gene is TRBJ2-7, the V gene TRBV6-5; TRBD1 matches at 9 bases. The germline V gene encodes CDR1 MNHEY and CDR2 SVGAGI. The CDR3 runs to 15 residues. V lost 4 bases to trimming and J lost 7 bases; unmatched junction nucleotides: 11. The CDR3 DNA reads as TGTGCCAGCAGTTCCCCGGACAGGGGTTCAGAAGAGCAGTACTTC. This codes for CASSSPDRGSEEQYF.